This record covers a single TCR beta chain. Random hexamers were used to reverse transcribe about 0.5 to 1 ug of RNA. An immunoSEQ multiplex PCR amplified TCR beta CDR3 over 54 Vbeta and 13 Jbeta. TCRdb itself ran the immunoSEQ multiplex PCR reads through MiXCR, one entry per CDR3 protein. The repertoire holds more than 100,000 distinct CDR3 sequences, with roughly 95% as singletons. The data were taken from a study of CD8 T cells in Susac syndrome. Bulk CD8+ and CD4+ cells came from magnetic negative isolation; CD8+ TEMRA by FACS. The V and J ends lost 0 bases and 5 bases respectively, with 20 bases between them. The CDR3 is made up of 16 amino acids. The germline V gene encodes CDR1 DFQATT and CDR2 SNEGSKA (reference sequence).

The clonotype was recovered from a human donor with Susac syndrome. The chain joins TRBV20-1 to TRBJ2-7; D not certain. The sample was CD4+ T cells from PBMCs. The CDR3 here is CSARDPKVGRSHEQYF. The DNA for the CDR3 is TGCAGTGCTAGAGATCCAAAAGTTGGGCGGTCACACGAGCAGTACTTC.